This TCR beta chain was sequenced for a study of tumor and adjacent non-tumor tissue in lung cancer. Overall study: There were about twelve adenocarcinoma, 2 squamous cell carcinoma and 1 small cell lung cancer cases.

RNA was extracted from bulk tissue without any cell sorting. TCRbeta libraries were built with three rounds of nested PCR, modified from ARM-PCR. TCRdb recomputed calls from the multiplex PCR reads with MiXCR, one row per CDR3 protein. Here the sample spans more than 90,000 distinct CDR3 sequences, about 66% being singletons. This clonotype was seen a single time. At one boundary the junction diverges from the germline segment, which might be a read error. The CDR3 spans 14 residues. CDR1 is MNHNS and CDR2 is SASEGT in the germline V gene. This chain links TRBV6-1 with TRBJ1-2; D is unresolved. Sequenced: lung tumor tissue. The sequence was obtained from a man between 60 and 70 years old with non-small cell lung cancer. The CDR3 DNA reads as TGTCCCAGCAGTCCACTGCCCTACGGAACTGGCTACACATTC. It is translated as CPSSPLPYGTGYTF.